One TCR beta chain is described in this entry. The antigen is not known. The data were produced by immunoSEQ multiplex PCR, yet TCRdb's version contains in-frame clones alone and is incomplete. The repertoire holds roughly 36,000 clones, about nine tenths seen once, with about 9% in the top ten. This specimen belongs to a study of OX40 agonist ivuxolimab in advanced cancers. General study findings and limits: Clonal expansion from baseline to week 6 occurred in both CD4+ and CD8+ T cells.

The source of this sequence is an adult with an advanced solid tumor such as melanoma, head and neck, liver or kidney cancer. The starting material was CD4+ or CD8+ T cells sorted from blood, obtained in a trial of the OX40 agonist ivuxolimab.

CDR3 sequence: CASSLGWPSRKGYGYTF. The CDR3 nucleotides read TGTGCCAGCAGTTTAGGTTGGCCATCTCGTAAGGGGTATGGCTACACCTTC. The V and J genes are TRBV28 and TRBJ1-2, with D perhaps matching TRBD1 (5 bases). The CDR3 extends over 17 amino acids. The V end was cut by 2 bases, the J end by 5 bases, with 21 bases between. Germline CDR1 reads MDHEN; CDR2 reads SYDVKM.